The entry below describes one T cell receptor (beta chain). The record originates from a study of blood T cell repertoires in COVID-19. Study background: Samples representing acute and convalescent COVID-19 were sourced from the United States, Italy and Spain. T cells, B-cell-depleted T cells, or PBMCs provided the cDNA or gDNA that served as material.

Per the original data handling: Estimation of nucleated cell counts relied on the amplification of reference gene primers. Assay used: immunoSEQ multiplex PCR; TCRdb lists only in-frame clones, some missing. V and J calls and clone size follow that table, whereas D and trimming were derived from the DNA. The table shows 80,000 or so clones, with approximately 89% occurring only once. The CDR3 sequence is 14 residues long. CDR1 and CDR2 (germline): SGDLS, YYNGEE. Trimming cost V 3 bases and J 7 bases; bases outside gene matches: 6. This clonotype was sampled from a middle-aged man with acute or convalescent COVID-19. This chain joins TRBV9 and TRBJ1-5, with 8 positions matching TRBD1. Sequences were obtained from peripheral blood. CDR3 amino acids: CASSAAPGGQPQHF. In nucleotides, the CDR3 is TGTGCCAGCAGCGCCGCACCAGGGGGCCAGCCCCAGCATTTT.